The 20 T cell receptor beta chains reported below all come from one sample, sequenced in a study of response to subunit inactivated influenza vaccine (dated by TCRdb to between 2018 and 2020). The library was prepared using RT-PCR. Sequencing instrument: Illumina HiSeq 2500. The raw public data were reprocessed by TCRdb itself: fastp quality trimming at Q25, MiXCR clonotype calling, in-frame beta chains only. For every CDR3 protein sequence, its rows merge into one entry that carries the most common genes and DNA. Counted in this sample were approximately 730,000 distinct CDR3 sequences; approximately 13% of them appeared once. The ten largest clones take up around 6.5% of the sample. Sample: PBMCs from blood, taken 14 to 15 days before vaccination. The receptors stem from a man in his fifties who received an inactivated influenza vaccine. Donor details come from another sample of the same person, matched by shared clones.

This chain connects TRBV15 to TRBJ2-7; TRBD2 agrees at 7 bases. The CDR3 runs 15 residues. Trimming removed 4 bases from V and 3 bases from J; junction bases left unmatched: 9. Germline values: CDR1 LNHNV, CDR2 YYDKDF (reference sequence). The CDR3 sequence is CATSIMGTIHYEQYF. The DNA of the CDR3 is TGTGCCACCAGCATAATGGGGACTATCCACTACGAGCAGTACTTC.

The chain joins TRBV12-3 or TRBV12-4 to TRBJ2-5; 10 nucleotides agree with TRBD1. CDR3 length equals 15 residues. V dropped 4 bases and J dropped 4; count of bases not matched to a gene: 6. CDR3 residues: CASSYGTGVSETQYF. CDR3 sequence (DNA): TGTGCCAGCAGTTACGGGACAGGGGTTTCAGAGACCCAGTACTTC.

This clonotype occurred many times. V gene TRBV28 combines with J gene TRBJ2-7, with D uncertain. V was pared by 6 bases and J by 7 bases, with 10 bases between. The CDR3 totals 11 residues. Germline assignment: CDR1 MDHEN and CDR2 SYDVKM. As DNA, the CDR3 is TGTGCCAGCAGGGGCCTGAGAGAGCAGTACTTC. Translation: CASRGLREQYF. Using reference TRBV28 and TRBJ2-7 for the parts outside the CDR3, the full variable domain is DVKVTQSSRYLVKRTGEKVFLECVQDMDHENMFWYRQDPGLGLRLIYFSYDVKMKEKGDIPEGYSVSREKKERFSLILESASTNQTSMYLCASRGLREQYFGPGTRLTVT.

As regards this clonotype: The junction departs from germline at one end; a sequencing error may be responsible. CDR3 region: CAGSPLGVDTGILDTGELFF. The DNA of the CDR3 is TGCGCCGGCAGCCCCCTCGGCGTGGACACAGGGATACTTGACACCGGGGAGCTGTTTTTT. The chain links TRBV5-1 to TRBJ2-2; TRBD1 might be the D (6 bases). The CDR3 contains 20 residues. Per the germline V gene, CDR1 is SGHRS and CDR2 is YFSETQ.

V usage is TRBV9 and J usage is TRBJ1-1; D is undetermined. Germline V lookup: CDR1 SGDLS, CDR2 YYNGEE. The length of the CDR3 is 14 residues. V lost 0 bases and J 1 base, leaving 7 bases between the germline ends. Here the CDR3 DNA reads TGTGCCAGCAGCGTAGCTCCCGGGAACACTGAAGCTTTCTTT. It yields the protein CASSVAPGNTEAFF. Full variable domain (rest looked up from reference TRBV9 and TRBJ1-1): DSGVTQTPKHLITATGQRVTLRCSPRSGDLSVYWYQQSLDQGLQFLIQYYNGEERAKGNILERFSAQQFPDLHSELNLSSLELGDSALYFCASSVAPGNTEAFFGQGTRLTVV.

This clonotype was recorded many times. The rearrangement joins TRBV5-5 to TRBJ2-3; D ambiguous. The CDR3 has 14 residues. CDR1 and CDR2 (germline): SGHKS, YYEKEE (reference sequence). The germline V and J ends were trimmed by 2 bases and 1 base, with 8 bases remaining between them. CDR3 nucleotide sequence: TGTGCCAGCAGCTTACGAACAGGCACAGATACGCAGTATTTT. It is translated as CASSLRTGTDTQYF. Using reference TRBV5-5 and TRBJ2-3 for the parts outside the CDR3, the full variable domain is DAGVTQSPTHLIKTRGQQVTLRCSPISGHKSVSWYQQVLGQGPQFIFQYYEKEERGRGNFPDRFSARQFPNYSSELNVNALLLGDSALYLCASSLRTGTDTQYFGPGTRLTVL.

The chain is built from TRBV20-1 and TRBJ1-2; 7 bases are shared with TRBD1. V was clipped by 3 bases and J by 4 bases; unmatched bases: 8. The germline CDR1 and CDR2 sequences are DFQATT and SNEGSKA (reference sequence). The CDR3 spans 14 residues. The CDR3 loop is CSASSAGGTYGYTF. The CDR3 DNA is TGCAGTGCTAGCTCTGCAGGGGGGACCTATGGCTACACCTTC.

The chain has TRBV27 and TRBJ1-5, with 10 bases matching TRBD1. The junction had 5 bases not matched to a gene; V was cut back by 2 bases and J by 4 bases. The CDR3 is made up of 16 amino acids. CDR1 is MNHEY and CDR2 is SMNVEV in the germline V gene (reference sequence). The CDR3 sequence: CASSLLGQGFNQPQHF. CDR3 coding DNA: TGTGCCAGCAGTTTACTGGGACAGGGGTTTAATCAGCCCCAGCATTTT.

This chain's CDR3 is CASSPIAGFTGELFF. The DNA for the CDR3 is TGTGCCAGCAGTCCCATAGCGGGTTTCACCGGGGAGCTGTTTTTT. The V gene is TRBV12-3 or TRBV12-4, the J gene TRBJ2-2, with 7 bases lining up with TRBD2. The ends lost 5 bases at V and 4 bases at J; junction bases unmatched: 7. This CDR3 has 15 residues.

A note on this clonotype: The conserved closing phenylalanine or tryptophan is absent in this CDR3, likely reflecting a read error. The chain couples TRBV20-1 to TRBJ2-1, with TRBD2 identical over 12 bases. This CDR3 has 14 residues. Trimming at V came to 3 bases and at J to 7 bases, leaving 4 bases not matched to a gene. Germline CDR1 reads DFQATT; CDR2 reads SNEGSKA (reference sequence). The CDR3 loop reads CSASTSGRRNEQFL. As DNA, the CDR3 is TGCAGTGCTAGCACTAGCGGGAGGAGGAATGAGCAGTTCTTA.

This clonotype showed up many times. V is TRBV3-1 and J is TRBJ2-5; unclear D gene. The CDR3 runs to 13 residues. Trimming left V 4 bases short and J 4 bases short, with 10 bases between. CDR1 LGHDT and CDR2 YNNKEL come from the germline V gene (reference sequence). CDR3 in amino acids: CASSRPTLETQYF. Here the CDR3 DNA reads TGTGCCAGCAGCCGCCCGACCCTAGAGACCCAGTACTTC.

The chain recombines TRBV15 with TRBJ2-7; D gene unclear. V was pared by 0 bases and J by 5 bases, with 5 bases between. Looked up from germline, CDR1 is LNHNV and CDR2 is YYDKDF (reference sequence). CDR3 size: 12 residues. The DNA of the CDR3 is TGTGCCACCAGCAGAGATACCGACGAGCAGTACTTC. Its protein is CATSRDTDEQYF. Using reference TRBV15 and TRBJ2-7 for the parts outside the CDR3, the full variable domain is DAMVIQNPRYQVTQFGKPVTLSCSQTLNHNVMYWYQQKSSQAPKLLFHYYDKDFNNEADTPDNFQSRRPNTSFCFLDIRSPGLGDTAMYLCATSRDTDEQYFGPGTRLTVT.

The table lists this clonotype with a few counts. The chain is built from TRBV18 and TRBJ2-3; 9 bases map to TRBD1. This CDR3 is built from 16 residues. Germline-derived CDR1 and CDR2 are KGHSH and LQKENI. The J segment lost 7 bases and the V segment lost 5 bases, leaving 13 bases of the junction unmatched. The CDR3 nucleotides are TGTGCCAGCTCAAGAAGCCGGGACAGGGATGTGAATACGCAGTATTTT. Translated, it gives CASSRSRDRDVNTQYF.

The CDR3 region has the DNA TGTGCCAGCAGCCTTAGGGTACCTGGGGCCAACGTCCTGACTTTC. This codes for CASSLRVPGANVLTF. The rearrangement joins TRBV3-1 to TRBJ2-6; D is uncertain. This CDR3 spans 15 amino acids. From germline, CDR1 is LGHDT and CDR2 YNNKEL (reference sequence). Between the trimmed V and J ends, which lost 4 bases and 2 bases, there was a span of 9 bases.

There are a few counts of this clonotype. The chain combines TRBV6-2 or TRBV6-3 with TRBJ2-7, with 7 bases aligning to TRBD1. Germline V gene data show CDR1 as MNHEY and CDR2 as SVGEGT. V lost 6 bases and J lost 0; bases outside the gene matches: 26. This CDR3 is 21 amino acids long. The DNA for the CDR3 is TGTGCCAGCAGCTCGGGACAGCCTTATTTACTACCCACCCCCACCTCCTACGAGCAGTACTTC. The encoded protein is CASSSGQPYLLPTPTSYEQYF.

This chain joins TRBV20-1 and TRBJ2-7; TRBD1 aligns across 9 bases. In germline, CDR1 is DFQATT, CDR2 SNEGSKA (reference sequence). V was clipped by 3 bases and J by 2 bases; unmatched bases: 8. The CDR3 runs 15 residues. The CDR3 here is CSASAQDRGPYEQYF. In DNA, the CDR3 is TGCAGTGCTAGCGCCCAGGACAGGGGACCCTACGAGCAGTACTTC.

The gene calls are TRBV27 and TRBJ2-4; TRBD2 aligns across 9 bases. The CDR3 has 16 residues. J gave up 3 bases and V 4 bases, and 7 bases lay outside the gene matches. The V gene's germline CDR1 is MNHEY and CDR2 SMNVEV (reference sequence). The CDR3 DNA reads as TGTGCCAGCAGTTCCTTAGCGGGAGATAGCAAAAACATTCAGTACTTC. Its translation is CASSSLAGDSKNIQYF.

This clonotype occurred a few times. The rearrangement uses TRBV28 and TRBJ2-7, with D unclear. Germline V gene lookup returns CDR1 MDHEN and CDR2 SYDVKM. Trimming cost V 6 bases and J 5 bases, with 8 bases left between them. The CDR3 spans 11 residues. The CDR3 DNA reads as TGTGCCAGCAGGGTCCTGGACGAGCAGTACTTC. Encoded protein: CASRVLDEQYF.

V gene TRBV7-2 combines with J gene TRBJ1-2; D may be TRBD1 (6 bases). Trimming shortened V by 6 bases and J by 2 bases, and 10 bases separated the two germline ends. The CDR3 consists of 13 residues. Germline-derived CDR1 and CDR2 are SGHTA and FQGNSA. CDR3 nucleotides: TGTGCCAGCAGGCGAACAGGGAACTATGGCTACACCTTC. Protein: CASRRTGNYGYTF.

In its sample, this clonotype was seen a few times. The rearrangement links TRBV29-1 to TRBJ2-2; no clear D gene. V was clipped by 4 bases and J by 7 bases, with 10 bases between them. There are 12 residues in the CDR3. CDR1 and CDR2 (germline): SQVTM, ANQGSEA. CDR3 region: CSVVLANGELFF. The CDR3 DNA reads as TGCAGCGTTGTTTTAGCTAACGGGGAGCTGTTTTTT.